These 13 T cell receptor beta chains were all obtained from the same sample, sequenced in a study of shared clonotypes between healthy human individuals. Naive-designated CD8 cells lacked CD45RO, were positively enriched for CCR7, and omitted terminally differentiated effector memory CD45RA+ cells. Using immunoSEQ multiplex PCR, the repertoire was profiled, and TCRdb retains in-frame clones only, with some absent. The sample consists of some 2,100,000 clones, 85% to 95% of them appearing once. The specimen was naive CD8+ T cells from PBMCs. The receptors were gathered from a man younger than 35 in good health. Some clones in this sample may be carry-over from other donors' samples.

The chain carries TRBV4-2 and TRBJ2-7; D gene uncertain. Trimming pared 0 bases from V and 2 bases from J, leaving 14 bases between. CDR3 length: 16 residues. The germline CDR1 and CDR2 sequences are LGHNA and YNFKEQ. The DNA for the CDR3 is TGTGCCAGCAGCCAAGATCAGTCGGACCGACCCTACGAGCAGTACTTC. Its protein product is CASSQDQSDRPYEQYF.

This chain links TRBV30 with TRBJ1-5; D gene uncertain. Germline-derived CDR1 and CDR2 are GTSNPN and SVGIG (reference sequence). V lost 0 bases to trimming and J lost 7 bases, with 10 bases between them. The CDR3 has 13 residues. CDR3 sequence: CAWSVNGVQPQHF. CDR3 coding DNA: TGTGCCTGGAGTGTAAACGGAGTCCAGCCCCAGCATTTT.

This chain uses TRBV27 with TRBJ1-1; D remains unclear. Trimming stripped 4 bases from V and 0 bases from J, with 9 bases between. The CDR3 is 14 amino acids. Germline CDR1 MNHEY, CDR2 SMNVEV (reference sequence). CDR3 DNA: TGTGCCAGCAGTTCATACGGCCTGAACACTGAAGCTTTCTTT. Its translation is CASSSYGLNTEAFF.

A word on this clone: The junction does not match germline at one end; this may be a read error. The chain links TRBV19 to TRBJ1-4; D possibly corresponds to TRBD1 (6 bases). There are 14 residues in the CDR3. The germline CDR1 and CDR2 sequences are LNHDA and SQIVND (reference sequence). The CDR3 protein is CASSLGPGAEELFF. The CDR3 DNA is TGTGCCAGTAGCTTGGGCCCAGGGGCTGAAGAACTGTTTTTT.

In regard to this clone: Other DNA sequences from this sample encode an identical CDR3 as well. This chain connects TRBV6-5 to TRBJ2-7, with 7 bases that match TRBD1. The germline CDR1 and CDR2 sequences are MNHEY and SVGAGI. Trimming at V came to 0 bases and at J to 2 bases, leaving 7 bases not matched to a gene. The CDR3 length is 16 residues. CDR3 bases: TGTGCCAGCAGTTACTCGATAGGACAGGCCACCTACGAGCAGTACTTC. It is translated as CASSYSIGQATYEQYF.

The chain recombines TRBV6-5 with TRBJ2-2, with D unclear. Trimming took off 8 bases at V and 4 bases at J, with 14 bases between the two ends. CDR1 is MNHEY and CDR2 is SVGAGI in the germline V gene. This CDR3 has 14 amino acids. The CDR3 protein is CASQNQRFTGELFF. The CDR3 DNA is TGTGCCAGCCAAAATCAGAGGTTCACCGGGGAGCTGTTTTTT.

This sequence joins TRBV2 and TRBJ2-7; 10 nucleotides match TRBD2. Germline values: CDR1 SNHLY, CDR2 FYNNEI. V shed 8 bases, J shed 3 bases, and the junction held 4 bases outside the gene matches. The CDR3 is made up of 13 amino acids. The CDR3 sequence: CASLLAGDYEQYF. The CDR3 DNA reads TGTGCCAGCCTCCTAGCGGGAGACTACGAGCAGTACTTC.

The CDR3 coding sequence is TGTGCCAGCAGCACACATAGCGGGAGCAACACAGATACGCAGTATTTT. It is translated as CASSTHSGSNTDTQYF. The chain carries TRBV7-2 and TRBJ2-3; 9 bases map to TRBD2. Germline V gives CDR1 SGHTA, CDR2 FQGNSA. J was trimmed by 2 bases and V by 5 bases; bases with no gene match: 8. The CDR3 has 16 residues. The full variable domain, with the rest looked up from reference TRBV7-2 and TRBJ2-3, is GAGVSQSPSNKVTEKGKDVELRCDPISGHTALYWYRQSLGQGLEFLIYFQGNSAPDKSGLPSDRFSAERTGGSVSTLTIQRTQQEDSAVYLCASSTHSGSNTDTQYFGPGTRLTVL.

This clone appeared once. The chain links TRBV5-8 to TRBJ1-1; D remains unclear. The V end was cut by 0 bases, the J end by 0 bases, with 6 bases between. The CDR3 loop spans 14 amino acids. Germline CDR1 is SGHTS and CDR2 is YDEGEE. CDR3 amino acids: CASSLGQMNTEAFF. CDR3 coding DNA: TGTGCCAGCAGCTTGGGGCAGATGAACACTGAAGCTTTCTTT.

As regards this clone: The sample has other DNA sequences that encode this CDR3 too. The genes are TRBV28 and TRBJ2-7; D unresolved. The CDR3 has 13 amino acids. V lost 0 bases and J 1 base, leaving 4 bases between the germline ends. Per the germline V gene, CDR1 is MDHEN and CDR2 is SYDVKM. The CDR3 DNA is TGTGCCAGCAGTTTATGGTCATCCTACGAGCAGTACTTC. Translating it yields CASSLWSSYEQYF.

This clone was observed once. The chain joins TRBV11-2 to TRBJ2-5; D may correspond to TRBD1 or TRBD2 (5 bases each). The J call may be mistaken, given a closer DNA end match to TRBJ2-7. CDR3 length equals 13 residues. Germline V CDR1 and CDR2: SGHAT, FQNNGV. The CDR3 sequence: CASSRGPKYEQYF. The CDR3 coding sequence is TGTGCCAGCAGCCGGGGACCCAAGTACGAGCAGTACTTC.

The chain joins TRBV4-1 to TRBJ2-7; perhaps TRBD1 as D (6 bases). V gave up 4 bases and J gave up 0 bases, with 10 bases separating them. Germline assignment: CDR1 MGHRA and CDR2 YSYEKL. CDR3 length: 14 residues. CDR3 region: CASSPKTGSYEQYF. The CDR3 DNA reads as TGCGCCAGCAGCCCTAAGACAGGCTCCTACGAGCAGTACTTC.

Notes on this clone: The identical CDR3 is also encoded by other nucleotide sequences in the sample. The chain combines TRBV7-2 with TRBJ1-3; D is uncertain. V lost 1 base, J lost 0 bases, and 4 bases lay in between. This CDR3 spans 14 amino acids. Germline CDR1 is SGHTA and CDR2 is FQGNSA. CDR3 region: CASSLGISGNTIYF. CDR3 nucleotides: TGTGCCAGCAGCTTAGGGATCTCTGGAAACACCATATATTTT.